This T cell receptor beta chain was sequenced for a study of early stage breast cancer tumors. This CDR3 has 16 amino acids. Per germline, CDR1 SGHAT and CDR2 FQNNGV. The trim removed 7 bases at V and 4 bases at J, leaving 8 bases unmatched. Each sample had two DNA replicates, around 0.45 ug blood or about 1.4 ug tissue. The data were produced by immunoSEQ multiplex PCR, yet TCRdb's version contains in-frame clones alone and is incomplete. The top ten clones hold about 5% of a sample with tens of thousands of clones, 75% to 95% of them seen once. What was sequenced was blood. This clonotype was obtained from a person aged 65 to 85 with breast cancer. This chain links TRBV11-2 with TRBJ2-2, with 11 bases lining up with TRBD2. The CDR3 nucleotides read TGTGCCAGCAACCAACTAGCGGGAGACATCACCGGGGAGCTGTTTTTT. Its protein product is CASNQLAGDITGELFF.